Given below is one T cell receptor (beta chain) in context. Study members were between about 18 and 95 years old and lived in fewer than 30 US regions. The sample originates from a study of blood T cell repertoires in COVID-19. Germline CDR1 and CDR2: MNHEY and SMNVEV (reference sequence). V dropped 8 bases and J dropped 6 bases, with 23 bases sitting between them. The CDR3 spans 17 residues. TCRdb keeps only in-frame clones here, not all; method: immunoSEQ multiplex PCR. This sample has hundreds of thousands of clones, with about nine tenths found just once. This clonotype originated in a woman in her 30s with acute COVID-19. The rearrangement links TRBV27 to TRBJ1-6; the D gene is possibly TRBD1 (6 bases). Sequencing was carried out using PBMCs or T cells enriched from blood (not recorded which). For the CDR3, the DNA is TGTGCCAGCGGCAAACTCTCGACAGGTTTCATTAATTCACCCCTCCACTTT. This gives the protein CASGKLSTGFINSPLHF.